This TCR beta chain came from a study of blood T cell repertoires in COVID-19. At the level of the study: Researchers got acute and convalescent COVID-19 samples from the United States, Italy and Spain. The cDNA or gDNA used as material had been derived from T cells, B-cell-depleted T cells, or PBMCs.

TCRdb keeps only in-frame clones here, not all; method: immunoSEQ multiplex PCR. The table shows approximately 60,000 clones, with approximately 80% occurring only once. The germline V gene encodes CDR1 LGHDT and CDR2 YNNKEL (reference sequence). J lost 1 base, V lost 0 bases, and 14 bases had no gene match. This CDR3 is built from 21 residues. This clone has a handful of counts. The specimen was peripheral blood. The clonotype comes from a woman of 80 years or more with acute or convalescent COVID-19. This chain connects TRBV3-1 (or the pseudogene TRBV3-2) to TRBJ2-1, with TRBD2 matching over 11 bases. CDR3 nucleotide sequence: TGTGCCAGCAGCCAAGATATTAGGAGTAGCGGGAGGGCAGGGTCCTACAATGAGCAGTTCTTC. This gives the protein CASSQDIRSSGRAGSYNEQFF.